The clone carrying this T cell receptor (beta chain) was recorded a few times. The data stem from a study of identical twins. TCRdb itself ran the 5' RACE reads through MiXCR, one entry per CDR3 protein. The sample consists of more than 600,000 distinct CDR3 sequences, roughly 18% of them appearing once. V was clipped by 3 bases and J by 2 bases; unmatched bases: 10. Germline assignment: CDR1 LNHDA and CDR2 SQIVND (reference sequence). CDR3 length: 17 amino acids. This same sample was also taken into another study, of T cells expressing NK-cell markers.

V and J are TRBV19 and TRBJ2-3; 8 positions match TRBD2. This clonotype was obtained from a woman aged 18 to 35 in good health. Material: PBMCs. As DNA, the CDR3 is TGTGCCAGTAGTATTGGCTTCTCGCGGGGGGCCACAGATACGCAGTATTTT. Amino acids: CASSIGFSRGATDTQYF.